This T cell receptor (beta chain) stems from a study of cytomegalovirus exposure and HLA in healthy donors. Germline V gene lookup returns CDR1 LGHNA and CDR2 YNFKEQ. V was clipped by 4 bases and J by 7 bases; unmatched bases: 8. The CDR3 loop spans 16 amino acids. Researchers ran the PCR with 60 Vbeta and 13 Jbeta primers. Sequencing used immunoSEQ multiplex PCR; TCRdb keeps in-frame clones, though not all of them. The sample has 150,000 to 200,000 clones, around 76% seen once. For this clone: The antigen is not known.

General study findings and limits: Whilst most TCR sequences proved rare, a subset of public TCRs occurred across many donors. Some segments of the V type, notably TRBV6-2 and TRBV6-3, were excluded as indistinguishable. The authors later linked a missense DCLRE1C variant to TCR beta V- and J-gene trimming.

The receptor was isolated from a middle-aged man in good health and CMV-seronegative. The sample was PBMCs. The chain carries TRBV4-2 and TRBJ2-1; 12 positions agree with TRBD2. The DNA of the CDR3 is TGTGCCAGCAGCCGCCGCACTAGCGGGGGGAGGAATGAGCAGTTCTTC. Its protein is CASSRRTSGGRNEQFF.